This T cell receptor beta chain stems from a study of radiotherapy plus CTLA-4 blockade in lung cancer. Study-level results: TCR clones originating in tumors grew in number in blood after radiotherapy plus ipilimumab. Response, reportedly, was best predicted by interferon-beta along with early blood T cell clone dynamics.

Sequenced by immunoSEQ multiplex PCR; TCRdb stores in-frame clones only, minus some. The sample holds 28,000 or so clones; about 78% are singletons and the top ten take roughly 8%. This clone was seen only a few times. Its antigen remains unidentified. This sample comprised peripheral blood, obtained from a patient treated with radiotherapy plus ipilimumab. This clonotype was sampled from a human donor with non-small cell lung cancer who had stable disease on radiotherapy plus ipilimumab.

CDR3 DNA: TGTGCTAGTGGTTACTGGGCGACACCGACCTACGAGCAGTACTTC. Amino acid sequence: CASGYWATPTYEQYF. The rearrangement joins TRBV12-5 to TRBJ2-7; D is undetermined. With 4 bases removed from V and 2 bases from J, the gap between germline ends came to 15 bases. The V gene's germline CDR1 is LGHNT and CDR2 FRNRAP. The CDR3 loop spans 15 amino acids.